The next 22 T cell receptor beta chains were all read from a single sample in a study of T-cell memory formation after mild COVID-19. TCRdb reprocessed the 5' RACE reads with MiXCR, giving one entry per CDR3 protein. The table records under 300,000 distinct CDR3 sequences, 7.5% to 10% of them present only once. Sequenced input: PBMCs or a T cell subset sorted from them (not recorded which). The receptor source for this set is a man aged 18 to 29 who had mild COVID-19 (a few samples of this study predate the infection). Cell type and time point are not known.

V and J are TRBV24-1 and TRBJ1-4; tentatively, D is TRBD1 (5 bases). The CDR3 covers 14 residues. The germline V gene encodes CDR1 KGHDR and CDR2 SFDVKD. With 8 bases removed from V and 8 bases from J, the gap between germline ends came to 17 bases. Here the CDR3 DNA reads TGTGCCACCAACGACAGCATCTCGGGGGAAAAACTGTTTTTT. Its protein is CATNDSISGEKLFF.

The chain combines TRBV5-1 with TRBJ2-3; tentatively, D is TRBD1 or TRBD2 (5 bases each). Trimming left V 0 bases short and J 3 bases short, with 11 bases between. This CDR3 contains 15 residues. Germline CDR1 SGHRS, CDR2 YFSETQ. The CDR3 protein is CASSLVGVVTDTQYF. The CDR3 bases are TGCGCCAGCAGCTTGGTGGGGGTTGTAACAGATACGCAGTATTTT. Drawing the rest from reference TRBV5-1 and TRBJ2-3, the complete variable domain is KAGVTQTPRYLIKTRGQQVTLSCSPISGHRSVSWYQQTPGQGLQFLFEYFSETQRNKGNFPGRFSGRQFSNSRSEMNVSTLELGDSALYLCASSLVGVVTDTQYFGPGTRLTVL.

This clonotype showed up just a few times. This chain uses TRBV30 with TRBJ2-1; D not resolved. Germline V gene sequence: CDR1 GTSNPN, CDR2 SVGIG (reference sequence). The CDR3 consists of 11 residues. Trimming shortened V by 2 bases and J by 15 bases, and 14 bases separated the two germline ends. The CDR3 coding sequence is TGTGCCTGGAGTCCCCTCCGAGGCAGGTTCTTC. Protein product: CAWSPLRGRFF.

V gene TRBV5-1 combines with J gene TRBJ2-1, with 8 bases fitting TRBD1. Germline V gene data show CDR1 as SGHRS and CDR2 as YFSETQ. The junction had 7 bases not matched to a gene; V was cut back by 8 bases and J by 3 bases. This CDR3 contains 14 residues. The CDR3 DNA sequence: TGCGCCAGTGGGGTGGGACAGGACTACAATGAGCAGTTCTTC. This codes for CASGVGQDYNEQFF.

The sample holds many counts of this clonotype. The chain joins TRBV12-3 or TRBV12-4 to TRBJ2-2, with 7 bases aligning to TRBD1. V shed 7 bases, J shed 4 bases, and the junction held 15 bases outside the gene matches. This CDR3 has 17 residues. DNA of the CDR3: TGTGCCAGCAAAAATACAGGGGAGAAAGGGAGCACCGGGGAGCTGTTTTTT. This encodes CASKNTGEKGSTGELFF.

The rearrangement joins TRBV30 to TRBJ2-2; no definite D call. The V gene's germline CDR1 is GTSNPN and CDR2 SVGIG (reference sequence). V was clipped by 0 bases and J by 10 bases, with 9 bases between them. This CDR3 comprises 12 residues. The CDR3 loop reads CAWSVGSLELFF. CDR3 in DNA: TGTGCCTGGAGTGTAGGGTCTTTGGAGCTGTTTTTT.

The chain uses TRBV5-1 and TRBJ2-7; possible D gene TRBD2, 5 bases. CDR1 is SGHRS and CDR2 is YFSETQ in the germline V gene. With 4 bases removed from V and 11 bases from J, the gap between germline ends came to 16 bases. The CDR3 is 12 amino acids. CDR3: CASSIGRSVEYF. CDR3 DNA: TGCGCCAGCAGCATCGGACGTAGCGTGGAGTACTTC.

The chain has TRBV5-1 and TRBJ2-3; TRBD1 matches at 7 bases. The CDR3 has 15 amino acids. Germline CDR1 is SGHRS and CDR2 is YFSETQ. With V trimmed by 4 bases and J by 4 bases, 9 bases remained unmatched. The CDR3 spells CASSLPDRAADTQYF. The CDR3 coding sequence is TGCGCCAGCAGCCTACCCGACAGGGCGGCAGATACGCAGTATTTT.

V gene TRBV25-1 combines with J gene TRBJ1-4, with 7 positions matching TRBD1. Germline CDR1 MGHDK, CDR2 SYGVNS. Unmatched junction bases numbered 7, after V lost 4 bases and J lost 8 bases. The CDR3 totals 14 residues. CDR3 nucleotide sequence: TGTGCCAGCAGTGGCTACCGGGACAGAGAAAAACTGTTTTTT. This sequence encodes CASSGYRDREKLFF.

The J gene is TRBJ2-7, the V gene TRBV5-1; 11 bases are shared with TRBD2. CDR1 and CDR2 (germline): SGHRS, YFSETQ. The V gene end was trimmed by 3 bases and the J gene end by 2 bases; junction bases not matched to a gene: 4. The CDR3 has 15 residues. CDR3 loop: CASSSGTSGAYEQYV. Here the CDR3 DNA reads TGCGCCAGCAGCTCCGGGACTAGCGGAGCCTACGAGCAGTACGTC.

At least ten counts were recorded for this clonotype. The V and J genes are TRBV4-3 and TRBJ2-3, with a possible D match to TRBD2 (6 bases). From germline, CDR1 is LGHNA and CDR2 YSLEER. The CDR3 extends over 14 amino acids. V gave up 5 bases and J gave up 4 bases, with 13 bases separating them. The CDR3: CASSSGREPDTQYF. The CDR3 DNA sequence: TGCGCCAGCAGCTCGGGACGGGAGCCAGATACGCAGTATTTT.

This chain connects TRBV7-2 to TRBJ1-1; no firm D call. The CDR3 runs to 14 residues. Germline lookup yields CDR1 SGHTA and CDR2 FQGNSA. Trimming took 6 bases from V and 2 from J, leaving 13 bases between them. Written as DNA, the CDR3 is TGTGCCAGCAGTACCCTAGGCGGAAACACTGAAGCTTTCTTT. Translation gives CASSTLGGNTEAFF. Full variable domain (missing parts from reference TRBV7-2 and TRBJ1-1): GAGVSQSPSNKVTEKGKDVELRCDPISGHTALYWYRQSLGQGLEFLIYFQGNSAPDKSGLPSDRFSAERTGGSVSTLTIQRTQQEDSAVYLCASSTLGGNTEAFFGQGTRLTVV.

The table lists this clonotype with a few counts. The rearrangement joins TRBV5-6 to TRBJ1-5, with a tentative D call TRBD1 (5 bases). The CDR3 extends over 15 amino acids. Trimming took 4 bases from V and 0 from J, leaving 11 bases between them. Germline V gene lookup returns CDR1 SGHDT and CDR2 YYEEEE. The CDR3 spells CASSRTRYSNQPQHF. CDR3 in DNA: TGTGCCAGCAGCCGGACACGGTATAGCAATCAGCCCCAGCATTTT.

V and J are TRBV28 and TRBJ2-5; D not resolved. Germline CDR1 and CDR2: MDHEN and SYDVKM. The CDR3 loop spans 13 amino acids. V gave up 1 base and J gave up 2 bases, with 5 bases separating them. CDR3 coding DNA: TGTGCCAGCAGTTTATCAGTACAAGAGACCCAGTACTTC. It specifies CASSLSVQETQYF.

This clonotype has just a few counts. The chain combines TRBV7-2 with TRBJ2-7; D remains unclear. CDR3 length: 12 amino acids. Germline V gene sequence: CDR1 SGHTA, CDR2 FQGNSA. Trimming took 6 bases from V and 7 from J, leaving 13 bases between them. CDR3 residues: CASSLTQVEQYF. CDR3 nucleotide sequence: TGTGCCAGCAGTCTAACCCAGGTGGAGCAGTACTTC.

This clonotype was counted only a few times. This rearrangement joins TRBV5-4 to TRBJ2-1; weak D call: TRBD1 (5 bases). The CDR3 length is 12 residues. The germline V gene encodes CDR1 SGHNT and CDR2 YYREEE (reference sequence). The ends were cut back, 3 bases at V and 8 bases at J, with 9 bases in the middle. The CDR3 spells CASSSPRDEQFF. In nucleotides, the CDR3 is TGTGCCAGCAGCTCCCCCAGGGATGAGCAGTTCTTC.

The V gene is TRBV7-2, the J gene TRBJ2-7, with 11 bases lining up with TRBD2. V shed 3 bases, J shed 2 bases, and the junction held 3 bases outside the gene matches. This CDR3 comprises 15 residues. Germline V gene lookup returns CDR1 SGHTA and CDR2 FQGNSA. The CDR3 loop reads CASSLGLAVAYEQYF. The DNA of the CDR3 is TGTGCCAGCAGCTTGGGACTAGCGGTGGCCTACGAGCAGTACTTC.

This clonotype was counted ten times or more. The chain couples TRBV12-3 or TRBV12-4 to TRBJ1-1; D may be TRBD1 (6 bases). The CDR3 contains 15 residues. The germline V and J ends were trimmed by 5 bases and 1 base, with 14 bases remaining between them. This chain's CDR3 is CASSPLGGRNTEAFF. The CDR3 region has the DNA TGTGCCAGCAGTCCTCTGGGGGGCAGGAACACTGAAGCTTTCTTT.

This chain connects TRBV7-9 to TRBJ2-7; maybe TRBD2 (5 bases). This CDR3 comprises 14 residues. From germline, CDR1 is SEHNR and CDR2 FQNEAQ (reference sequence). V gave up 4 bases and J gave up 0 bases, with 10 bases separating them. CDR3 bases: TGTGCCAGCAGCTCAGGAGCGGCCTCCTACGAGCAGTACTTC. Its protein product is CASSSGAASYEQYF.

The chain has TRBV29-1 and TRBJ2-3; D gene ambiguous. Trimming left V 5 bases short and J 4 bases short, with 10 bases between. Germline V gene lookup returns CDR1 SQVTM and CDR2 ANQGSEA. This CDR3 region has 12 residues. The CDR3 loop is CSVSADADTQYF. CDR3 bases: TGCAGCGTTAGTGCGGATGCAGATACGCAGTATTTT.

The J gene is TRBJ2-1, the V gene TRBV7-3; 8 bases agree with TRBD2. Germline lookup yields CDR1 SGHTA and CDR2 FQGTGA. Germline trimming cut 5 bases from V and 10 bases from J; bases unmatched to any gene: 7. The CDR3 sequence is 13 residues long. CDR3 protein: CASSPRTSSEQFF. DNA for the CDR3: TGTGCCAGCAGCCCCCGGACTAGCAGCGAGCAGTTCTTC.

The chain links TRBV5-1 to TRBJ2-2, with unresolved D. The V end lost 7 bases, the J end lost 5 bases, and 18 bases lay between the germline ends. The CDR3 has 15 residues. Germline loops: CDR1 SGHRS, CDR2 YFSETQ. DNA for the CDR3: TGCGCCAGCCACGCTTTAGGCTTCGGGACCGGGGAGCTGTTTTTT. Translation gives CASHALGFGTGELFF.